This TCR beta chain stems from a study of OX40 agonist ivuxolimab in advanced cancers. Across the study: Ivuxolimab, an agonistic anti-OX40 (CD134) antibody, was given to patients.

The V and J ends lost 5 bases and 0 bases respectively, with 8 bases between them. Germline V gene data show CDR1 as MDHEN and CDR2 as SYDVKM. The CDR3 spans 14 residues. A remark on this clone: Its antigen is not known.

Clones were sequenced by immunoSEQ multiplex PCR, and TCRdb holds only the in-frame ones, with some missing. The data show 80,000 to 100,000 clones, 93% seen once. Findings and caveats of the study: By week 6 at 0.1 to 3.0 mg/kg, blood CD4+ and CD8+ T cells had expanded clonally. Average numbers of expanded clones were greater in CD8+ T cells than in CD4+.

Drawing of blood for sampling happened at baseline, at cycle 4 day 1, and at cycle 7 day 1. J is TRBJ1-5 and V is TRBV28; a weak D match, TRBD1 (5 bases). The source material was CD4+ or CD8+ T cells sorted from blood, sampled in a trial of the OX40 agonist ivuxolimab. This receptor was obtained from an adult with an advanced solid tumor such as melanoma, head and neck, liver or kidney cancer. CDR3 protein: CASSLRVSNQPQHF. The CDR3 DNA reads as TGTGCCAGCAGTCTCAGGGTTAGCAATCAGCCCCAGCATTTT. Drawing the rest from reference TRBV28 and TRBJ1-5, the complete variable domain is DVKVTQSSRYLVKRTGEKVFLECVQDMDHENMFWYRQDPGLGLRLIYFSYDVKMKEKGDIPEGYSVSREKKERFSLILESASTNQTSMYLCASSLRVSNQPQHFGDGTRLSIL.